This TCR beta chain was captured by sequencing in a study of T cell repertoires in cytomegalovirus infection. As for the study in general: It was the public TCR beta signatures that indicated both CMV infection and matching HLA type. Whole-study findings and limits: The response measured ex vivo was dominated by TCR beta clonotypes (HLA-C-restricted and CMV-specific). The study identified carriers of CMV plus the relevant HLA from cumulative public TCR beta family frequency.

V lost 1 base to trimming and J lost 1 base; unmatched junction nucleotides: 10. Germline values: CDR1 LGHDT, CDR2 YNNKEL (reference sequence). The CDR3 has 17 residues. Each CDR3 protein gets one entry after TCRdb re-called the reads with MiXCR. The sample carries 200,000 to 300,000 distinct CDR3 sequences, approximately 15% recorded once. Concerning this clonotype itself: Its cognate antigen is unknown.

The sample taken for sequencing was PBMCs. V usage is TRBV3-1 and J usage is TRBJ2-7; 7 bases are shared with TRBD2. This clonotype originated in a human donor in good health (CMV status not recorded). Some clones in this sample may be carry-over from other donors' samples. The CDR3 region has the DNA TGTGCCAGCAGCCAAGCTGACTTGGCTAGCGGATCCTACGAGCAGTACTTC. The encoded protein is CASSQADLASGSYEQYF.